Listed here is a single T cell receptor beta chain. The sample is drawn from a study of blood T cell repertoires in COVID-19. Turning to the study itself: There were acute and convalescent COVID-19 samples, and they came from the United States, Italy and Spain. The analysed material was cDNA or gDNA that came from T cells, B-cell-depleted T cells, or PBMCs.

Participants, about 18 to 100 years old, spanned around 25 US areas. Assignment of participants to cohorts was predicated upon participant-reported clinical history. With V trimmed by 0 bases and J by 0 bases, 15 bases remained unmatched. CDR1 and CDR2 (germline): LNHNV, YYDKDF (reference sequence). There are 20 residues in the CDR3. The table came from immunoSEQ multiplex PCR; TCRdb's copy has only in-frame clones and leaves some out. This table has 300,000 to 350,000 clones, around 86% appearing once. Specimen: PBMCs or T cells enriched from blood (not recorded which). V and J are TRBV15 and TRBJ2-3; 7 positions match TRBD1. This clonotype was sampled from a woman aged 40 to 55 with acute COVID-19. Written as DNA, the CDR3 is TGTGCCACCAGCAGAGATCTTGCACAGGGGTCTTACATTAGCACAGATACGCAGTATTTT. Its translation: CATSRDLAQGSYISTDTQYF.